Below, 19 T cell receptor beta chains from the same sample are listed, as sequenced in a study of radiotherapy plus CTLA-4 blockade in lung cancer. Profiled with immunoSEQ multiplex PCR; TCRdb holds only in-frame clones, not every one. The sample yields tens of thousands of clones, around 80% seen once. The sample here was peripheral blood, taken from a patient treated with radiotherapy plus ipilimumab. These TCRs come from a human donor with non-small cell lung cancer who had a partial response to radiotherapy plus ipilimumab.

The chain joins TRBV7-9 to TRBJ1-6; the D gene is possibly TRBD1 (6 bases). V gave up 11 bases and J gave up 2 bases, with 10 bases separating them. Germline CDR1 is SEHNR and CDR2 is FQNEAQ (reference sequence). The CDR3 spans 13 residues. The CDR3 sequence is CASGDPYNSPLHF. The CDR3 DNA sequence: TGTGCCTCAGGGGACCCCTATAATTCACCCCTCCACTTT.

The chain has TRBV6-1 and TRBJ1-2, with D perhaps TRBD1 (5 bases). The CDR3 has 15 residues. The V gene's germline CDR1 is MNHNS and CDR2 SASEGT. Trimming took 2 bases from V and 12 from J, leaving 22 bases between them. The CDR3 region is CASSESGRVSVLNTF. In DNA form, the CDR3 reads TGTGCCAGCAGTGAATCCGGCAGGGTCTCCGTATTAAACACCTTC.

The chain joins TRBV5-6 to TRBJ2-5, with 12 bases that match TRBD1. V dropped 3 bases and J dropped 4; count of bases not matched to a gene: 4. The CDR3 has 15 residues. Germline V gives CDR1 SGHDT, CDR2 YYEEEE. The CDR3, as DNA: TGTGCCAGCAGCTCTGGGACAGGGGGCACAGAGACCCAGTACTTC. Translation gives CASSSGTGGTETQYF.

The rearrangement uses TRBV27 and TRBJ1-6; 8 nucleotides agree with TRBD1. Germline values: CDR1 MNHEY, CDR2 SMNVEV (reference sequence). Losses at the gene ends were 5 bases for V and 5 bases for J; bases not matched to a gene: 8. The CDR3 has 16 amino acids. The CDR3 nucleotides read TGTGCCAGCAGTCCCACAGGGGGGACCGATAATTCACCCCTCCACTTT. Translating it yields CASSPTGGTDNSPLHF.

The chain is built from TRBV6-1 and TRBJ2-7; tentative D call: TRBD2 (6 bases). The CDR3 sequence is 15 residues long. CDR1 is MNHNS and CDR2 is SASEGT in the germline V gene. The germline V and J ends were trimmed by 2 bases and 0 bases, with 11 bases remaining between them. The CDR3 sequence: CASSEKVGGSYEQYF. The CDR3 DNA sequence: TGTGCCAGCAGTGAAAAAGTGGGGGGCTCCTACGAGCAGTACTTC.

The table lists this clone with a few counts. This chain connects TRBV25-1 to TRBJ2-2; tentative D call: TRBD1 (5 bases). Trimming shortened V by 6 bases and J by 1 base, and 9 bases separated the two germline ends. Germline V gene data show CDR1 as MGHDK and CDR2 as SYGVNS. This CDR3 has 14 amino acids. The CDR3 loop is CASRRQGNTGELFF. CDR3 coding DNA: TGTGCCAGCAGGCGCCAGGGGAACACCGGGGAGCTGTTTTTT. The full variable domain, completed using reference TRBV25-1 and TRBJ2-2, is EADIYQTPRYLVIGTGKKITLECSQTMGHDKMYWYQQDPGMELHLIHYSYGVNSTEKGDLSSESTVSRIRTEHFPLTLESARPSHTSQYLCASRRQGNTGELFFGEGSRLTVL.

The CDR3, as DNA: TGCAGCGTTGGACAGGCAGCCTACGAGCAGTACTTC. As protein: CSVGQAAYEQYF. V usage is TRBV29-1 and J usage is TRBJ2-7; D is possibly TRBD1 (6 bases). Trimming shortened V by 4 bases and J by 2 bases, and 9 bases separated the two germline ends. Germline loops: CDR1 SQVTM, CDR2 ANQGSEA. This CDR3 has 12 amino acids.

The chain joins TRBV15 to TRBJ1-5, with 10 bases matching TRBD1. This CDR3 has 18 amino acids. V was pared by 1 base and J by 0 bases, with 6 bases of the junction left unmatched. Germline CDR1 is LNHNV and CDR2 is YYDKDF (reference sequence). The CDR3 region is CATSRANRDRGSNQPQHF. The CDR3 DNA reads TGTGCCACCAGCAGAGCGAATCGGGACAGGGGTAGCAATCAGCCCCAGCATTTT.

The chain joins TRBV28 to TRBJ2-3, with a tentative D call TRBD2 (7 bases). Trimming cost V 2 bases and J 6 bases, with 18 bases left between them. This CDR3 region has 16 residues. Germline V CDR1 and CDR2: MDHEN, SYDVKM. CDR3 coding DNA: TGTGCCAGCAGTTTAGCGGGGGCACCGGGCAGCGATACGCAGTATTTT. It translates to CASSLAGAPGSDTQYF.

The chain combines TRBV19 with TRBJ2-7; D remains unclear. CDR1 and CDR2 from the germline V gene are LNHDA and SQIVND (reference sequence). The CDR3 totals 14 residues. Trimming shortened V by 3 bases and J by 0 bases, and 9 bases separated the two germline ends. The CDR3 loop is CASSISLNSYEQYF. CDR3 nucleotides: TGTGCCAGTAGTATCTCCTTAAACTCCTACGAGCAGTACTTC.

There are a few counts of this clone. The chain has TRBV5-4 and TRBJ2-7; TRBD1 is a possible D gene (5 bases). The CDR3 runs 13 residues. CDR1 and CDR2 (germline): SGHNT, YYREEE (reference sequence). V was pared by 3 bases and J by 7 bases, with 14 bases between. The CDR3 DNA is TGTGCCAGCAGCTCCCGGGCCCAGGGAGAGCAGTACTTC. The encoded protein is CASSSRAQGEQYF.

The chain carries TRBV12-5 and TRBJ2-1; D remains ambiguous. V lost 4 bases and J 8 bases, leaving 15 bases between the germline ends. Germline CDR1 is LGHNT and CDR2 is FRNRAP. The CDR3 extends over 14 amino acids. The CDR3 DNA follows: TGTGCTAGTGGTTACGGCTTGGGCATCGATGAGCAGTTCTTC. Protein sequence: CASGYGLGIDEQFF.

This chain uses TRBV29-1 with TRBJ2-1; 13 bases match TRBD2. The CDR3 extends over 14 amino acids. The J segment lost 4 bases and the V segment lost 7 bases, leaving 4 bases of the junction unmatched. Germline CDR1 is SQVTM and CDR2 is ANQGSEA. The CDR3 DNA follows: TGCAGCGCCTTACTAGCGGGGGGGTACAATGAGCAGTTCTTC. The encoded protein is CSALLAGGYNEQFF.

V gene TRBV4-1 combines with J gene TRBJ2-3; D is uncertain. V was trimmed by 6 bases and J by 2 bases, leaving 6 bases between them. Looked up from germline, CDR1 is MGHRA and CDR2 is YSYEKL. The CDR3 is 12 residues long. CDR3 DNA sequence: TGCGCCAGCAGGGCCAACACAGATACGCAGTATTTT. Its translation: CASRANTDTQYF.

The chain joins TRBV5-1 to TRBJ2-7; no clear D. Trimming removed 3 bases at V and 5 bases at J, with 12 bases between. The CDR3 is 13 residues long. Germline V gene data show CDR1 as SGHRS and CDR2 as YFSETQ. CDR3 sequence: CASSYFGQNEQYF. The CDR3 nucleotides are TGCGCCAGCAGCTACTTTGGGCAGAACGAGCAGTACTTC.

The V and J genes are TRBV28 and TRBJ2-7; possibly TRBD1 for D (6 bases). V was pared by 4 bases and J by 11 bases, with 18 bases between. The CDR3 consists of 13 residues. Germline V gene sequence: CDR1 MDHEN, CDR2 SYDVKM. The CDR3 DNA reads as TGTGCCAGCAGTTCCCCACCCGCAGGGGCCAAGTACTTC. Translation: CASSSPPAGAKYF.

The V gene is TRBV10-3, the J gene TRBJ2-7; D is possibly TRBD1 (6 bases). CDR3 size: 13 residues. Trimming removed 10 bases from V and 1 base from J, with 14 bases in between. The germline V gene encodes CDR1 ENHRY and CDR2 SYGVKD. CDR3 sequence: CATNDRLSYEQYF. Written as DNA, the CDR3 is TGTGCCACCAATGACAGGTTGTCCTACGAGCAGTACTTC.

V is TRBV5-1 and J is TRBJ2-2; 7 positions match TRBD1. The CDR3 is made up of 14 amino acids. The junction had 2 bases not matched to a gene; V was cut back by 3 bases and J by 3 bases. CDR1 SGHRS and CDR2 YFSETQ come from the germline V gene. The CDR3 is CASSWTGDTGELFF. For the CDR3, the DNA is TGCGCCAGCAGCTGGACAGGTGACACCGGGGAGCTGTTTTTT.

The chain employs TRBV9 and TRBJ2-7; D may be TRBD1 (6 bases). The CDR3 has 13 residues. Germline assignment: CDR1 SGDLS and CDR2 YYNGEE. Trimming shortened V by 4 bases and J by 3 bases, and 11 bases separated the two germline ends. CDR3 region: CASSLTGNYEQYF. For the CDR3, the DNA is TGTGCCAGCAGCTTAACAGGGAACTACGAGCAGTACTTC.